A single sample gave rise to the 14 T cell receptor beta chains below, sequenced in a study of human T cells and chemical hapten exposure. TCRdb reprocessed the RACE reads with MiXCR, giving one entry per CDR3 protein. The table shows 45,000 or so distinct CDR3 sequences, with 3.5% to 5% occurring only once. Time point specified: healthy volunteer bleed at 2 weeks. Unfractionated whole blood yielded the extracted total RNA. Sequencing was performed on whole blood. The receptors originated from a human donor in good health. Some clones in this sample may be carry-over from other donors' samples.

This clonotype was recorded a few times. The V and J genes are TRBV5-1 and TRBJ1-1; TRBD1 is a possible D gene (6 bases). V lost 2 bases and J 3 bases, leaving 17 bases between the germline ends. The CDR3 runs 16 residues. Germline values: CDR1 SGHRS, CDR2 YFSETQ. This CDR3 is CASSLTTGARDTEAFF. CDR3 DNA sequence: TGCGCCAGCAGCTTAACGACAGGAGCTAGGGACACTGAAGCTTTCTTT.

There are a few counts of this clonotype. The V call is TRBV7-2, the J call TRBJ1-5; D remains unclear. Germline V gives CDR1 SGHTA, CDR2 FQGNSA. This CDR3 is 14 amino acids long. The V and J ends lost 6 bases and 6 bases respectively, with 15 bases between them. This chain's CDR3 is CASSYKSGLQPQHF. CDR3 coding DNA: TGTGCCAGCAGTTATAAGTCGGGTCTTCAGCCCCAGCATTTT.

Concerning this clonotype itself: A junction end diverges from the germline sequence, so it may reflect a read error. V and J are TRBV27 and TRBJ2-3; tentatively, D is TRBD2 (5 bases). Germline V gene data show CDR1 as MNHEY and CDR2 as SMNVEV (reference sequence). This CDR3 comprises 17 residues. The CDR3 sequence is CASRFLGRPRGTDTQYF. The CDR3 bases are TGTGCCAGCCGTTTTCTTGGTCGCCCGCGGGGCACAGATACGCAGTATTTT.

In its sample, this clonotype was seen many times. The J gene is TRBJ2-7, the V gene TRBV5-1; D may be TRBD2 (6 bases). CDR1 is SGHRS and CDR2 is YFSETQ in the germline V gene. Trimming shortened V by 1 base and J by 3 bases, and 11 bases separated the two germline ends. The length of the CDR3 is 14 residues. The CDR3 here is CASSLPTSYYEQYF. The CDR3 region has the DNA TGCGCCAGCAGCTTGCCGACTAGTTACTACGAGCAGTACTTC.

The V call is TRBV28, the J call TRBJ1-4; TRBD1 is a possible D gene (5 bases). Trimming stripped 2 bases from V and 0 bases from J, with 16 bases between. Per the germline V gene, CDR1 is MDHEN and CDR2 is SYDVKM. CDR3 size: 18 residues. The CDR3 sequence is CASSLGPGRLATNEKLFF. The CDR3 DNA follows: TGTGCCAGCAGTTTAGGGCCAGGGCGACTTGCAACTAATGAAAAACTGTTTTTT.

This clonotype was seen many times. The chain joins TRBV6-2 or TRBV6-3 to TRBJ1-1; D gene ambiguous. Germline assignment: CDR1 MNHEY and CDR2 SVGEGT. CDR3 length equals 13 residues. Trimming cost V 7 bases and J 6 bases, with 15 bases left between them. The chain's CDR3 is CASNLQVGAEAFF. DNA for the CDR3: TGTGCCAGCAACCTCCAGGTTGGGGCTGAAGCTTTCTTT.

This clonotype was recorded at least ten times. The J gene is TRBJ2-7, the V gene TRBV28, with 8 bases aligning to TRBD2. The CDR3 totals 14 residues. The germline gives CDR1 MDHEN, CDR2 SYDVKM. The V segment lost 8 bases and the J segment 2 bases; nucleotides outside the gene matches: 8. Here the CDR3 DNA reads TGTGCCAGCGGGGGACTAGTCATCCCCTACGAGCAGTACTTC. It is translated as CASGGLVIPYEQYF.

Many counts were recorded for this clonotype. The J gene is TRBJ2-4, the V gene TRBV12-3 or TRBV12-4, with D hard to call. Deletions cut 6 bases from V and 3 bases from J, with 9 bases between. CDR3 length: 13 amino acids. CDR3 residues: CASRPLGKNIQYF. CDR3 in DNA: TGTGCCAGCAGACCCCTGGGCAAAAACATTCAGTACTTC.

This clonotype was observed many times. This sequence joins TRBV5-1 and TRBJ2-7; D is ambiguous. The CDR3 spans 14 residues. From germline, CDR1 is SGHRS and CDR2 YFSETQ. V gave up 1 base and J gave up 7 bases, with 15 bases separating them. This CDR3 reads CASSLWTVAGEQYF. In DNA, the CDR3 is TGCGCCAGCAGCTTGTGGACGGTTGCCGGAGAGCAGTACTTC.

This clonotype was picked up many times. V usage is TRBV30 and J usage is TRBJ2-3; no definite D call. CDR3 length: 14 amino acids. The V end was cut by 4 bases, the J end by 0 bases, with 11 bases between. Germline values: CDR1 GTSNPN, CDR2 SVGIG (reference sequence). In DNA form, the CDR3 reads TGTGCCTGGAACCGGCAGATCAGCACAGATACGCAGTATTTT. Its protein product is CAWNRQISTDTQYF.

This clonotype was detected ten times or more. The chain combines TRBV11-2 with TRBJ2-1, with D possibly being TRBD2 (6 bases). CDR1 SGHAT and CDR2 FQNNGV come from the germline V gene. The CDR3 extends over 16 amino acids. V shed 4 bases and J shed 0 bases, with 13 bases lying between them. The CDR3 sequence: CASSYASAGSYNEQFF. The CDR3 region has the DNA TGTGCCAGCAGCTACGCTAGCGCCGGCTCCTACAATGAGCAGTTCTTC.

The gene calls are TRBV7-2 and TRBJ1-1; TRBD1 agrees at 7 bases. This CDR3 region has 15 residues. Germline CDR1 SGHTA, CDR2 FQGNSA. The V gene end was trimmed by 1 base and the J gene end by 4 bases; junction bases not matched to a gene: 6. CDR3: CASSLVSAGGTEAFF. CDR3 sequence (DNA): TGTGCCAGCAGCTTAGTTAGTGCAGGGGGCACTGAAGCTTTCTTT. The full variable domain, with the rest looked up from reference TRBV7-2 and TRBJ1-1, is GAGVSQSPSNKVTEKGKDVELRCDPISGHTALYWYRQSLGQGLEFLIYFQGNSAPDKSGLPSDRFSAERTGGSVSTLTIQRTQQEDSAVYLCASSLVSAGGTEAFFGQGTRLTVV.

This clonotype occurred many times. This chain's CDR3 is CASSPSGPDTQYF. The CDR3 nucleotides read TGTGCCAGCAGCCCGTCGGGGCCAGATACGCAGTATTTT. This rearrangement joins TRBV7-2 to TRBJ2-3; D may be TRBD1 or TRBD2 (5 bases each). There are 13 residues in the CDR3. The germline V gene has CDR1 SGHTA and CDR2 FQGNSA. V lost 5 bases and J 4 bases, leaving 10 bases between the germline ends.

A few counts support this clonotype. The CDR3 here is CASTHLETRQNYGYTF. Written as DNA, the CDR3 is TGTGCCAGCACCCACTTGGAGACTCGACAGAACTATGGCTACACCTTC. The V gene is TRBV16, the J gene TRBJ1-2, with TRBD1 as a possible D gene (5 bases). The CDR3 consists of 16 residues. Trimming shortened V by 7 bases and J by 2 bases, and 20 bases separated the two germline ends. Per germline, CDR1 KGHSY and CDR2 FQNENV.